Presented here are 29 T cell receptor beta chains from one specimen sequenced in a study of metastatic and nonmetastatic thyroid tumors. Patients had received no treatment of any kind before thyroid surgery. MiXCR was used by TCRdb to re-call the PCR reads. The table shows 25,000 to 35,000 clones, with approximately 11% occurring only once. Sequencing input: blood. The receptor source for this set is a female donor with papillary thyroid cancer or a benign thyroid nodule (not recorded which). Some clones in this sample may be carry-over from other donors' samples.

In this sample, this clone turned up many times. The DNA of the CDR3 is TGTGCCAGCAGCCCTCCCGGTACGCAAGAGACCCAGTACTTC. The encoded protein is CASSPPGTQETQYF. The chain carries TRBV7-8 and TRBJ2-5, with no clear D. V was cut by 5 bases and J by 2 bases, with 12 bases left in between. CDR1 is SGHVS, CDR2 FQNEAQ, per germline. This CDR3 contains 14 residues.

Many counts were recorded for this clone. This chain links TRBV7-2 with TRBJ2-7; maybe TRBD2 (6 bases). This CDR3 spans 14 amino acids. V gave up 2 bases and J gave up 3 bases, with 11 bases separating them. Germline CDR1 is SGHTA and CDR2 is FQGNSA. CDR3 protein: CASSLSEGGYEQYF. Written as DNA, the CDR3 is TGTGCCAGCAGCTTATCGGAGGGAGGCTACGAGCAGTACTTC. The entire variable domain, with the rest obtained from reference TRBV7-2 and TRBJ2-7, is as follows: GAGVSQSPSNKVTEKGKDVELRCDPISGHTALYWYRQSLGQGLEFLIYFQGNSAPDKSGLPSDRFSAERTGGSVSTLTIQRTQQEDSAVYLCASSLSEGGYEQYFGPGTRLTVT.

V gene TRBV11-2 combines with J gene TRBJ2-5, with 12 bases lining up with TRBD2. This CDR3 has 18 amino acids. The junction had 10 bases not matched to a gene; V was cut back by 5 bases and J by 0 bases. Per the germline V gene, CDR1 is SGHAT and CDR2 is FQNNGV. For the CDR3, the DNA is TGTGCCAGCAGCGGTGGGCTAGCGGGGGGGACGTACCAAGAGACCCAGTACTTC. The encoded protein is CASSGGLAGGTYQETQYF.

This clone has a count of ten or more. The chain couples TRBV2 to TRBJ2-5; D is unclear. V lost 5 bases to trimming and J lost 0 bases, with 13 bases between them. Germline CDR1 reads SNHLY; CDR2 reads FYNNEI. This CDR3 spans 15 amino acids. In nucleotides, the CDR3 is TGTGCCAGCAGTCCCCTACCGTCGTACCAAGAGACCCAGTACTTC. Its protein is CASSPLPSYQETQYF.

This clone qualifies as medium-sized. V and J are TRBV6-1 and TRBJ1-1, with D hard to call. The CDR3 spans 13 residues. Germline CDR1 MNHNS, CDR2 SASEGT. Trimming left V 1 base short and J 8 bases short, with 11 bases between. In nucleotides, the CDR3 is TGTGCCAGCAGTGAAGTTAGGCAGGCCGAAGCTTTCTTT. This sequence encodes CASSEVRQAEAFF.

This clone was found many times. The chain recombines TRBV7-3 with TRBJ2-1; D gene ambiguous. V was pared by 6 bases and J by 1 base, with 7 bases between. The CDR3 is made up of 13 amino acids. Germline CDR1 is SGHTA and CDR2 is FQGTGA. CDR3: CASSESSYNEQFF. The CDR3, as DNA: TGTGCCAGCAGTGAATCTTCCTACAATGAGCAGTTCTTC. The entire variable domain, with the rest obtained from reference TRBV7-3 and TRBJ2-1, is as follows: GAGVSQTPSNKVTEKGKYVELRCDPISGHTALYWYRQSLGQGPEFLIYFQGTGAADDSGLPNDRFFAVRPEGSVSTLKIQRTERGDSAVYLCASSESSYNEQFFGPGTRLTVL.

This clone was counted at least ten times. This sequence joins TRBV24-1 and TRBJ1-5; D remains unclear. Germline-derived CDR1 and CDR2 are KGHDR and SFDVKD. The V end was cut by 6 bases, the J end by 5 bases, with 4 bases between. The CDR3 is made up of 11 amino acids. The CDR3 DNA is TGTGCCACCAGTTTAGATCAGCCCCAGCATTTT. Encoded protein: CATSLDQPQHF.

This clone appeared many times. The V and J genes are TRBV11-1 and TRBJ1-1; TRBD1 aligns across 7 bases. The CDR3 extends over 16 amino acids. Germline CDR1 SGHAT, CDR2 FQDESV (reference sequence). Trimming took 5 bases from V and 0 from J; bases not matched to a gene: 9. This CDR3 reads CASSQGGRPMNTEAFF. The CDR3 DNA reads TGTGCCAGCAGCCAAGGGGGCCGCCCTATGAACACTGAAGCTTTCTTT.

In this sample, this clone turned up many times. The genes are TRBV20-1 and TRBJ1-2; TRBD1 might be the D (5 bases). This CDR3 contains 12 residues. The V gene lost 3 bases and the J gene lost 4 bases, with 9 bases spanning the gap. Germline V gene sequence: CDR1 DFQATT, CDR2 SNEGSKA (reference sequence). CDR3 protein: CSASQGPYGYTF. As DNA, the CDR3 is TGCAGTGCTAGTCAGGGACCCTATGGCTACACCTTC.

This clone has a count of ten or more. The genes are TRBV6-2 or TRBV6-3 and TRBJ2-7, with 7 bases fitting TRBD1. This CDR3 is 17 amino acids long. The germline gives CDR1 MNHEY, CDR2 SVGEGT. After removal of 2 bases from V and 4 bases from J, the junction contained 14 bases not matched to a gene. The CDR3, as DNA: TGTGCCAGCAGTTACATCGCAGGGGGAGCCCTCCGGTACGAGCAGTACTTC. Its translation is CASSYIAGGALRYEQYF.

On this clone itself: The CDR3 ends on some other residue instead of the conserved phenylalanine or tryptophan, so this is likely a read error. CDR3 coding DNA: TGTGCCAGCAGTGCCTTAGCGGGAGATGGAGTAACGCAGTATCTT. Translation gives CASSALAGDGVTQYL. The chain couples TRBV6-1 to TRBJ2-3; 9 bases line up with TRBD2. The CDR3 is 15 residues long. Looked up from germline, CDR1 is MNHNS and CDR2 is SASEGT. V lost 4 bases and J lost 9; bases outside the gene matches: 11.

This clone was detected only a few times. V gene TRBV12-3 or TRBV12-4 combines with J gene TRBJ1-1; unclear D gene. This CDR3 is built from 12 residues. Between the trimmed V and J ends, which lost 7 bases and 4 bases, there was a span of 10 bases. CDR3 in DNA: TGTGCCAGCACCTTCCTGACCACTGAAGCTTTCTTT. Translating it yields CASTFLTTEAFF.

The sample holds many counts of this clone. The genes are TRBV27 and TRBJ1-3; tentatively, D is TRBD1 (5 bases). The CDR3 length is 16 residues. Germline V CDR1 and CDR2: MNHEY, SMNVEV (reference sequence). The V end lost 5 bases, the J end lost 0 bases, and 14 bases lay between the germline ends. The CDR3 here is CASSKGTGSSGNTIYF. CDR3 DNA: TGTGCCAGCAGTAAAGGGACGGGGAGCTCTGGAAACACCATATATTTT.

The CDR3 sequence: CSARVLNEQFF. Here the CDR3 DNA reads TGCAGTGCTAGAGTCCTTAATGAGCAGTTCTTC. V gene TRBV20-1 combines with J gene TRBJ2-1; unclear D gene. Trimming stripped 1 base from V and 7 bases from J, with 5 bases between. Looked up from germline, CDR1 is DFQATT and CDR2 is SNEGSKA (reference sequence). The CDR3 covers 11 residues.

This clone has at least ten counts. This chain uses TRBV27 with TRBJ2-1; D uncertain. V dropped 1 base and J dropped 5 bases, with 12 bases sitting between them. Germline loops: CDR1 MNHEY, CDR2 SMNVEV (reference sequence). The CDR3 has 15 residues. The CDR3: CASSLLSISHNEQFF. The CDR3 nucleotides read TGTGCCAGCAGTTTATTGTCTATTTCCCACAATGAGCAGTTCTTC.

This clone has at least ten counts. The chain is built from TRBV6-1 and TRBJ2-2; no clear D. The ends were cut back, 6 bases at V and 3 bases at J, with 8 bases in the middle. Per the germline V gene, CDR1 is MNHNS and CDR2 is SASEGT. The CDR3 loop spans 13 amino acids. The CDR3 spells CASSPKYTGELFF. CDR3 bases: TGTGCCAGCAGCCCTAAGTACACCGGGGAGCTGTTTTTT.

This clone has ten or more counts. V gene TRBV7-2 combines with J gene TRBJ2-7, with D perhaps TRBD2 (6 bases). The germline V gene encodes CDR1 SGHTA and CDR2 FQGNSA. The CDR3 covers 15 residues. V lost 5 bases and J 2 bases, leaving 16 bases between the germline ends. In DNA form, the CDR3 reads TGTGCCAGCAGCCCGGGAGCGGCTGGCGCCTACGAGCAGTACTTC. Translated: CASSPGAAGAYEQYF.

This clone has a count of ten or more. The chain recombines TRBV18 with TRBJ1-1; D is ambiguous. In germline, CDR1 is KGHSH, CDR2 LQKENI. This CDR3 is built from 15 residues. V lost 3 bases, J lost 5 bases, and 16 bases lay in between. CDR3 amino acids: CASSPQPAQRTEAFF. The CDR3 region has the DNA TGTGCCAGCTCACCCCAACCAGCACAGAGAACTGAAGCTTTCTTT.

Many counts were recorded for this clone. The chain joins TRBV4-2 to TRBJ2-1; 13 nucleotides align to TRBD2. This CDR3 is built from 19 residues. V lost 1 base to trimming and J lost 7 bases; unmatched junction nucleotides: 13. Germline CDR1 reads LGHNA; CDR2 reads YNFKEQ. The CDR3 sequence is CASSQGGQLAGGPGNEQFF. CDR3 coding DNA: TGTGCCAGCAGCCAAGGGGGCCAACTAGCGGGAGGGCCAGGGAATGAGCAGTTCTTC.

This clone showed up many times. CDR3 in DNA: TGTGCCAGCAGCTCAGGGTACTACTCCTACGAGCAGTACTTC. It is translated as CASSSGYYSYEQYF. The V call is TRBV5-6, the J call TRBJ2-7; D possibly corresponds to TRBD1 (5 bases). Germline-derived CDR1 and CDR2 are SGHDT and YYEEEE. The CDR3 sequence is 14 residues long. V was trimmed by 3 bases and J by 0 bases, leaving 10 bases between them.

This clone has just a few counts. The J gene is TRBJ2-6, the V gene TRBV28; D is ambiguous. CDR3 length equals 17 residues. Per the germline V gene, CDR1 is MDHEN and CDR2 is SYDVKM. V dropped 4 bases and J dropped 0 bases, with 13 bases sitting between them. As DNA, the CDR3 is TGTGCCAGCAGTTCGAAAGCAGGATCCTCTGGGGCCAACGTCCTGACTTTC. It is translated as CASSSKAGSSGANVLTF.

This clone was recorded many times. The chain couples TRBV4-3 to TRBJ1-5, with 7 bases fitting TRBD1. Germline V gene sequence: CDR1 LGHNA, CDR2 YSLEER. J gave up 0 bases and V 3 bases, and 2 bases lay outside the gene matches. CDR3 size: 15 residues. CDR3 DNA sequence: TGCGCCAGCAGCCAGGGACAGAATAGCAATCAGCCCCAGCATTTT. It codes for CASSQGQNSNQPQHF.

This clone has ten or more counts. The chain's CDR3 is CASSQGLDPVNSPLHF. The CDR3 nucleotides read TGTGCCAGCAGCCAAGGTTTAGATCCCGTTAATTCACCCCTCCACTTT. J is TRBJ1-6 and V is TRBV3-1; D is undetermined. CDR1 is LGHDT, CDR2 YNNKEL, per germline (reference sequence). The ends were cut back, 1 base at V and 6 bases at J, with 13 bases in the middle. This CDR3 comprises 16 residues.

This clone was seen ten or more times. A much more abundant neighbour one base away suggests this may be a read error. The sample contains more than one DNA sequence encoding this CDR3. The V and J genes are TRBV30 and TRBJ1-1, with D perhaps TRBD1 (6 bases). The CDR3 consists of 13 residues. Per germline, CDR1 GTSNPN and CDR2 SVGIG (reference sequence). The CDR3 DNA reads TGTGCCCGCCGGGGGGCTGAGAACACTGAGGCTTTCTTT. This encodes CARRGAENTEAFF.

A word on this clone: The junction does not match germline at one end; this may be a read error. CDR3 protein: CASSYYGVNEKQCF. CDR3 in DNA: TGTGCCAGCAGTTACTACGGGGTCAATGAAAAACAGTGTTTT. The V gene is TRBV6-5, the J gene TRBJ1-4; D uncertain. The germline V gene has CDR1 MNHEY and CDR2 SVGAGI. The CDR3 spans 14 residues.

This clone was observed at least ten times. The genes are TRBV6-4 and TRBJ2-3; 8 bases map to TRBD2. V dropped 0 bases and J dropped 5; count of bases not matched to a gene: 4. Looked up from germline, CDR1 is MRHNA and CDR2 is SNTAGT. The CDR3 sequence is 15 residues long. CDR3 residues: CASSDSNLAGDTQYF. CDR3 in DNA: TGTGCCAGCAGTGACTCGAATCTAGCGGGAGATACGCAGTATTTT.

This clone was detected a few times. The chain couples TRBV2 to TRBJ2-1; possible D gene TRBD2, 6 bases. Trimming took 4 bases from V and 4 from J, leaving 14 bases between them. Germline CDR1 is SNHLY and CDR2 is FYNNEI. The CDR3 is made up of 15 amino acids. The CDR3: CASSGTGVMYNEQFF. CDR3 in DNA: TGTGCCAGCAGTGGCACGGGAGTCATGTACAATGAGCAGTTCTTC.

This clone was counted many times. The V call is TRBV5-1, the J call TRBJ1-2, with TRBD1 identical over 9 bases. The J segment lost 5 bases and the V segment lost 0 bases, leaving 5 bases of the junction unmatched. Germline CDR1 SGHRS, CDR2 YFSETQ. The CDR3 is 15 residues long. CDR3 bases: TGCGCCAGCAGCTTGGAACAGACAGGGGGTTATGGCTACACCTTC. It is translated as CASSLEQTGGYGYTF.

This clone was detected many times. This specimen includes other DNA sequences encoding the same CDR3. The chain uses TRBV5-1 and TRBJ1-6, with 9 bases matching TRBD1. Germline lookup yields CDR1 SGHRS and CDR2 YFSETQ. The J segment lost 10 bases and the V segment lost 4 bases, leaving 9 bases of the junction unmatched. This CDR3 contains 15 residues. The CDR3 is CASSPGTGLNSPLHF. The CDR3 DNA is TGCGCCAGCAGCCCCGGGACAGGGCTGAACTCACCCCTCCACTTT.